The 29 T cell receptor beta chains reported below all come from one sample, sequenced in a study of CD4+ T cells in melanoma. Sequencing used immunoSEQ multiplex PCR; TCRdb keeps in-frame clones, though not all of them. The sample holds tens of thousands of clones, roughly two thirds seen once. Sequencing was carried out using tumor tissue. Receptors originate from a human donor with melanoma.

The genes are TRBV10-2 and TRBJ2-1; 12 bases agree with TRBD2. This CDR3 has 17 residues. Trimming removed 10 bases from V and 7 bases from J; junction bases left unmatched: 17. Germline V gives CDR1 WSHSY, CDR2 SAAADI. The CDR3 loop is CATHPSAGLAGINEQFF. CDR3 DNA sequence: TGCGCCACCCATCCGTCCGCCGGACTAGCGGGAATAAATGAGCAGTTCTTC.

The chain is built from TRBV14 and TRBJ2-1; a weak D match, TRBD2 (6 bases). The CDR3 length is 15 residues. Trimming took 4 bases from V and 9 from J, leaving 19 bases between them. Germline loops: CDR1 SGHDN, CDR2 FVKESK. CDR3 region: CASSPYPTSSGEQFF. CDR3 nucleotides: TGTGCCAGCAGCCCCTACCCGACTAGTTCGGGTGAGCAGTTCTTC.

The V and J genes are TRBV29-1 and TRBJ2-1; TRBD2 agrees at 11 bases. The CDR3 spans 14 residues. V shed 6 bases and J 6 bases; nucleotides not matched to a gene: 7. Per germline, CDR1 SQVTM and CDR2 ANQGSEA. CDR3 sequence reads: CSVGTSGGTNEQFF. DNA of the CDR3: TGCAGCGTCGGAACTAGCGGGGGCACCAATGAGCAGTTCTTC.

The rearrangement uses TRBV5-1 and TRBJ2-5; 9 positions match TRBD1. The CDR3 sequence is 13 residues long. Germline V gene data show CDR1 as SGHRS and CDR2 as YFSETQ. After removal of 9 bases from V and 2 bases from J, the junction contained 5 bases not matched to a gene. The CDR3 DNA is TGCGCCACTGGGACAGGGAGTCAAGAGACCCAGTACTTC. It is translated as CATGTGSQETQYF.

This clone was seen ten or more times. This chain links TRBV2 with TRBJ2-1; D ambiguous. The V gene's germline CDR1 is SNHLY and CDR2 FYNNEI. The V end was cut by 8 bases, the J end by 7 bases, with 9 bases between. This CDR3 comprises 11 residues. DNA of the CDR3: TGTGCCAGCCACCTCCTTAATGAGCAGTTCTTC. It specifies CASHLLNEQFF.

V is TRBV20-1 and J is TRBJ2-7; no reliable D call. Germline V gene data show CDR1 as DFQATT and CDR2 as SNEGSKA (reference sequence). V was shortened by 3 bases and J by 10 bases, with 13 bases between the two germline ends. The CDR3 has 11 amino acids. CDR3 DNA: TGCAGTGCTAGTTCGGAAATTTTTCAGTACTTC. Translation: CSASSEIFQYF.

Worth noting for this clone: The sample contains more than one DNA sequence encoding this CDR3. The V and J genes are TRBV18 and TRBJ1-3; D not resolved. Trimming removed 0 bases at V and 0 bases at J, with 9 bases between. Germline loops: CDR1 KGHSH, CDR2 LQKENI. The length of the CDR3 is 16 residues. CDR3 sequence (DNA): TGTGCCAGCTCACCACCCTCCATTCGCTCTGGAAACACCATATATTTT. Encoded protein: CASSPPSIRSGNTIYF.

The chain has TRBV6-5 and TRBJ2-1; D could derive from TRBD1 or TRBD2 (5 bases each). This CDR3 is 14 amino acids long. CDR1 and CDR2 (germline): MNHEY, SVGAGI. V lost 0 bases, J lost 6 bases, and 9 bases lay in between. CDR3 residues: CASSYSGESNEQFF. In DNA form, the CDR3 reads TGTGCCAGCAGTTACTCGGGGGAGAGCAATGAGCAGTTCTTC.

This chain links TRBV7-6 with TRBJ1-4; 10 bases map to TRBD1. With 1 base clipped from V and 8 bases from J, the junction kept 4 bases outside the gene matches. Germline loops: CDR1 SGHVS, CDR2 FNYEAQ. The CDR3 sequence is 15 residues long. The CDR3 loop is CASSLVGTGVEKLFF. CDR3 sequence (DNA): TGTGCCAGCAGCTTAGTTGGGACAGGGGTAGAAAAACTGTTTTTT.

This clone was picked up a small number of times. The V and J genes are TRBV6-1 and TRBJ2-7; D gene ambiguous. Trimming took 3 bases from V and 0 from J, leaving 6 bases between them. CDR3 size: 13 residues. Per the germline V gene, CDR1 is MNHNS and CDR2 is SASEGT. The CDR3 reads CASSEGISYEQYF. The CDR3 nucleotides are TGTGCCAGCAGTGAGGGGATCTCCTACGAGCAGTACTTC.

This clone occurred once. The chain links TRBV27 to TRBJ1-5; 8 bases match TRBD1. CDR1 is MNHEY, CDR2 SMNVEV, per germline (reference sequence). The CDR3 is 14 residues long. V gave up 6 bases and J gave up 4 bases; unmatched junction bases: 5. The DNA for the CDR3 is TGTGCCAGCAGACAGGGGGGAGGAAATCAGCCCCAGCATTTT. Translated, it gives CASRQGGGNQPQHF.

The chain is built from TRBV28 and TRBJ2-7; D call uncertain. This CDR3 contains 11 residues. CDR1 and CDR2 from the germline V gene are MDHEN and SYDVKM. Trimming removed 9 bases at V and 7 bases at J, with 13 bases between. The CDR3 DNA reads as TGTGCCAGTACGTCGACCCGAGAGCAGTACTTC. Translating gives CASTSTREQYF.

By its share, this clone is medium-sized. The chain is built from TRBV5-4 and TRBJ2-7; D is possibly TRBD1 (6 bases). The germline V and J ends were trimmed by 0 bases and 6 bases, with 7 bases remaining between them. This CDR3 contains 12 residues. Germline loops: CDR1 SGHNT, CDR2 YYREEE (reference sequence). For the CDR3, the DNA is TGTGCCAGCAGCTTGGGGGGGCGCGAGCAGTACTTC. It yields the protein CASSLGGREQYF.

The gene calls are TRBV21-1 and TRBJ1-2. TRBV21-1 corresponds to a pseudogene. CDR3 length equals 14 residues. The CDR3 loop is CASSRTRANYGYTF. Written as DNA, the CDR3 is TGTGCCAGCAGCAGGACGCGGGCCAACTATGGCTACACCTTC.

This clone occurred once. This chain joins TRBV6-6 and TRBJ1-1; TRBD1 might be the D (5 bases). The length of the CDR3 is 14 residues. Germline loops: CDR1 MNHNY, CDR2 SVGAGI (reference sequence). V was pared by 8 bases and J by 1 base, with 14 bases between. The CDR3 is CASADPGSNTEAFF. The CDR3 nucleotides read TGTGCCAGCGCAGATCCAGGGTCGAACACTGAAGCTTTCTTT.

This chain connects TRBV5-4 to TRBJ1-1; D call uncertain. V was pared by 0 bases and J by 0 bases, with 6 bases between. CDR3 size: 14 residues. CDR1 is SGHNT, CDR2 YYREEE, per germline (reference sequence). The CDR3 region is CASSLGLLNTEAFF. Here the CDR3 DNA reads TGTGCCAGCAGCTTGGGACTATTGAACACTGAAGCTTTCTTT. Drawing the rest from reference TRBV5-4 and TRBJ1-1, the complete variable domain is ETGVTQSPTHLIKTRGQQVTLRCSSQSGHNTVSWYQQALGQGPQFIFQYYREEENGRGNFPPRFSGLQFPNYSSELNVNALELDDSALYLCASSLGLLNTEAFFGQGTRLTVV.

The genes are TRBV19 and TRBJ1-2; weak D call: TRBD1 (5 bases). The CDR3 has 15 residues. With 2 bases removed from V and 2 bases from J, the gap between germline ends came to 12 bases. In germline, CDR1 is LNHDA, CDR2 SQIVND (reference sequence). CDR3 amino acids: CASSIKSWDNYGYTF. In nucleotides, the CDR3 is TGTGCCAGTAGTATAAAATCTTGGGACAACTATGGCTACACCTTC.

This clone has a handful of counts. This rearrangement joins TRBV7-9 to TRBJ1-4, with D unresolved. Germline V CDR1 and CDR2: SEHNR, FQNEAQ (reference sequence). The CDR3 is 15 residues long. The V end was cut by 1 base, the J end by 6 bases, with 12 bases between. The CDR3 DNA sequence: TGTGCCAGCAGCTTAGTCACAGCTTCATATGAAAAACTGTTTTTT. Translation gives CASSLVTASYEKLFF. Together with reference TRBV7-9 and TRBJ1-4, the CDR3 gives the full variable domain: DTGVSQNPRHKITKRGQNVTFRCDPISEHNRLYWYRQTLGQGPEFLTYFQNEAQLEKSRLLSDRFSAERPKGSFSTLEIQRTEQGDSAMYLCASSLVTASYEKLFFGSGTQLSVL.

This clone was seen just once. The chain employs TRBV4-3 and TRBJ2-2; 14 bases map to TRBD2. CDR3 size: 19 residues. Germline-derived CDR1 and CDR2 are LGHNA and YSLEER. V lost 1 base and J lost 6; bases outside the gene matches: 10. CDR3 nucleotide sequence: TGCGCCAGCAGCCAAGCCCCGTTGACTAGCGGGGGGGGGTCCGGGGAGCTGTTTTTT. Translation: CASSQAPLTSGGGSGELFF.

The CDR3 sequence: CASSLQSSHSPLHF. In DNA form, the CDR3 reads TGTGCCAGCAGCCTTCAGTCGTCACATTCACCCCTCCACTTT. The genes are TRBV28 and TRBJ1-6; no firm D call. The CDR3 totals 14 residues. Germline V lookup: CDR1 MDHEN, CDR2 SYDVKM. V dropped 6 bases and J dropped 8 bases, with 14 bases sitting between them.

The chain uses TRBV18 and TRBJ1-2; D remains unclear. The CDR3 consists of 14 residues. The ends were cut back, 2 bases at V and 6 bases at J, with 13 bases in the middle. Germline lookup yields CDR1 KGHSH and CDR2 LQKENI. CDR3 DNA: TGTGCCAGCTCACCAGCGTCGGGAGGGAATGGCTACACCTTC. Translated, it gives CASSPASGGNGYTF.

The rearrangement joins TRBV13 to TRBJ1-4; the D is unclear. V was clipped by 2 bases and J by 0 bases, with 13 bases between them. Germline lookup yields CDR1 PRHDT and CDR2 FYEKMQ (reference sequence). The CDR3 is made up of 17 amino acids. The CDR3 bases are TGTGCCAGCAGCTTATTAGCCGGCGGGGCAACTAATGAAAAACTGTTTTTT. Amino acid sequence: CASSLLAGGATNEKLFF.

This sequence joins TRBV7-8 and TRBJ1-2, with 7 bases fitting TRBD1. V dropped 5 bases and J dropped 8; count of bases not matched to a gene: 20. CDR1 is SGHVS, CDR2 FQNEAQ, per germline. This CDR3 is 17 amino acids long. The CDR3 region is CASSLVGDSLLNVGYTF. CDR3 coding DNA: TGTGCCAGCAGCCTGGTGGGGGACAGCCTTTTGAATGTAGGCTACACCTTC.

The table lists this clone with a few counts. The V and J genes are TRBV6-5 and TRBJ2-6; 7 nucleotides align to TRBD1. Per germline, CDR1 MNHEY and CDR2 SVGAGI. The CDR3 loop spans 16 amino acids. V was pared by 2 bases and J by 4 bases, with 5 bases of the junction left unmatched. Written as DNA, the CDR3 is TGTGCCAGCAGTTACCCGGGACAGCGGGGGGCCAACGTCCTGACTTTC. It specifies CASSYPGQRGANVLTF.

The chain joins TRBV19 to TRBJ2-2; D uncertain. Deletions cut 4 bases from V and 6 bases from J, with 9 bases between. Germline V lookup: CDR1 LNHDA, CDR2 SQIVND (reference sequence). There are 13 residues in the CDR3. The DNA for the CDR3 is TGTGCCAGTAGTACCCGGGTGGCCGGGGAGCTGTTTTTT. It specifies CASSTRVAGELFF. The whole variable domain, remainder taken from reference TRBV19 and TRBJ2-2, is DGGITQSPKYLFRKEGQNVTLSCEQNLNHDAMYWYRQDPGQGLRLIYYSQIVNDFQKGDIAEGYSVSREKKESFPLTVTSAQKNPTAFYLCASSTRVAGELFFGEGSRLTVL.

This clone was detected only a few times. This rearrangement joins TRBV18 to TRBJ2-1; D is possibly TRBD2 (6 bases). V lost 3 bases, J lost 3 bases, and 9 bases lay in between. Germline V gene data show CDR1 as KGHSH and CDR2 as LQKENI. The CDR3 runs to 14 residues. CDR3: CASSPGTVYNEQFF. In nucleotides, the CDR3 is TGTGCCAGCTCACCCGGGACTGTCTACAATGAGCAGTTCTTC.

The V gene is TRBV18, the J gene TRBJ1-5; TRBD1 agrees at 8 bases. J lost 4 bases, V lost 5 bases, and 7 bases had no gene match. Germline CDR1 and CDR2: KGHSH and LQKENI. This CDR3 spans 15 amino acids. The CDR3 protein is CASSSGQGKNQPQHF. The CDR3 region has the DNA TGTGCCAGCTCATCTGGACAGGGTAAAAATCAGCCCCAGCATTTT.

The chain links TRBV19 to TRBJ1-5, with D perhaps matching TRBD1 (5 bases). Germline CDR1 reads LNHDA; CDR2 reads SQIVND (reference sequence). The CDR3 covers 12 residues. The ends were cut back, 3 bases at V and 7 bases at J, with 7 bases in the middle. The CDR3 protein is CASSMWGQPQHF. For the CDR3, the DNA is TGTGCCAGTAGTATGTGGGGGCAGCCCCAGCATTTT.

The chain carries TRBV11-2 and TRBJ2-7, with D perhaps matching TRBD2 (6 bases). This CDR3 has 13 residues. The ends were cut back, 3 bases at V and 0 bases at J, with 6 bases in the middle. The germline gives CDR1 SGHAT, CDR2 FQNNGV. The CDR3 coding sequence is TGTGCCAGCAGCTTCGGGGGCTCCTACGAGCAGTACTTC. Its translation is CASSFGGSYEQYF.